This entry concerns a single T cell receptor beta chain. These data are taken from a study of blood T cell repertoires in COVID-19. Clones were read by immunoSEQ multiplex PCR, and TCRdb kept only the in-frame ones, dropping some. The data show some 170,000 clones, approximately 90% seen once. The sequenced material came from peripheral blood. This clonotype was obtained from a woman in her sixties who had recovered from COVID-19.

CDR3: CASSPTGGRTDTQYF. Here the CDR3 DNA reads TGTGCCAGCAGCCCCACAGGGGGGCGTACAGATACGCAGTATTTT. The chain employs TRBV5-4 and TRBJ2-3, with TRBD1 identical over 8 bases. CDR1 is SGHNT and CDR2 is YYREEE in the germline V gene (reference sequence). The J segment lost 3 bases and the V segment lost 4 bases, leaving 7 bases of the junction unmatched. The CDR3 extends over 15 amino acids.